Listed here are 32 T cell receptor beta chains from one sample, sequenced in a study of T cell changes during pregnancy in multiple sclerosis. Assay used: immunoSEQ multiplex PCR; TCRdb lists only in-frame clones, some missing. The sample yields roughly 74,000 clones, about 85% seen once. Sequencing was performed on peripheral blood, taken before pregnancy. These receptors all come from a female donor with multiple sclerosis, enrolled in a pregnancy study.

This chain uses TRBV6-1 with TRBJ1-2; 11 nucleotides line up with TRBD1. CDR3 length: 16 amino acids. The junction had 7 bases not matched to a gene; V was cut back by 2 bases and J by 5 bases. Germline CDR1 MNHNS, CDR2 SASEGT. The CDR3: CASSETWTGGVYGYTF. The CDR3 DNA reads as TGTGCCAGCAGTGAAACCTGGACAGGGGGCGTATATGGCTACACCTTC.

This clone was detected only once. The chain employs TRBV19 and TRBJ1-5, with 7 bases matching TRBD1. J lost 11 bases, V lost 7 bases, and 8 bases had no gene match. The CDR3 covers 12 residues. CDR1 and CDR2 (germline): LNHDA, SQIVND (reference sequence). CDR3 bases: TGTGCCAGTACACAAACAGGGGATACCCAGCATTTT. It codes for CASTQTGDTQHF.

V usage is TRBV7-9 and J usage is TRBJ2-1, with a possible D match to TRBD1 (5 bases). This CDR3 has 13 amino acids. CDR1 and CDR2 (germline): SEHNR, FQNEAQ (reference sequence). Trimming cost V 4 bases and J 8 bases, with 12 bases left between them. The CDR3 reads CASSSRLTDEQFF. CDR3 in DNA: TGTGCCAGCAGCTCGCGCTTGACAGATGAGCAGTTCTTC.

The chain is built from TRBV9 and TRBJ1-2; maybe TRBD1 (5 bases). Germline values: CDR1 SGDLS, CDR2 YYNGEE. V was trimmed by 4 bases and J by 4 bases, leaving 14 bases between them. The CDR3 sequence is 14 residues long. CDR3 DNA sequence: TGTGCCAGCAGCCCAAATGCCGGGGGCTATGGCTACACCTTC. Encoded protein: CASSPNAGGYGYTF.

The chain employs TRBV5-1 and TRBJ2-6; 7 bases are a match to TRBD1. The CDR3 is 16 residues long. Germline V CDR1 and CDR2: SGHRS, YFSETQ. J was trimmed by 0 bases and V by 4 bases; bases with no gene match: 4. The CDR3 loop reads CASSGGQTSGANVLTF. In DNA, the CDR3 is TGCGCCAGCAGCGGGGGACAGACCTCTGGGGCCAACGTCCTGACTTTC.

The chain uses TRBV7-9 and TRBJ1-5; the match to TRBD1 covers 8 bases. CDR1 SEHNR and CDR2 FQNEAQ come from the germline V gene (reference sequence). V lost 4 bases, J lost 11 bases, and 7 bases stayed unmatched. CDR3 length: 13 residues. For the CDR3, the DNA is TGTGCCAGCAGCTCCCAGGGGGCAGGGACCCAGCATTTT. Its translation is CASSSQGAGTQHF.

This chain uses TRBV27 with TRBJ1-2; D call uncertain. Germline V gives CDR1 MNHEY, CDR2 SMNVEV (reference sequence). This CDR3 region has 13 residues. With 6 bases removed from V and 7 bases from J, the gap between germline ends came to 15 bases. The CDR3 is CASSPSGNGGYTF. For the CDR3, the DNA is TGTGCCAGCAGCCCCTCCGGGAATGGTGGCTACACCTTC.

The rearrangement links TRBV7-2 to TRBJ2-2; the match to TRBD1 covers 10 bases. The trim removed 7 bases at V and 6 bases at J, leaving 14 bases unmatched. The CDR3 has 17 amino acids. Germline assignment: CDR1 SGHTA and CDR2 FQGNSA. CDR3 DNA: TGTGCCAGCAACCCATTCTACGGGACAGGGGACTCCGGGGAGCTGTTTTTT. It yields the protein CASNPFYGTGDSGELFF.

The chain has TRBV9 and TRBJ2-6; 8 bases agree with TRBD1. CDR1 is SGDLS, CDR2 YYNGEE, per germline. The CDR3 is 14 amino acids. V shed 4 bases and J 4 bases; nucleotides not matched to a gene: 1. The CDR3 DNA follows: TGTGCCAGCAGCCGGACAGGGGGGGCCAACGTCCTGACTTTC. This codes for CASSRTGGANVLTF.

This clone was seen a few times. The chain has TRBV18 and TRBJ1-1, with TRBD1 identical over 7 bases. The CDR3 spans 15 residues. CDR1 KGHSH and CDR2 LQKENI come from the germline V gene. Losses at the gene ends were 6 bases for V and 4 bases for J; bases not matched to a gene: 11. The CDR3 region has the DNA TGTGCCAGCTCCGCTTCAAAGGGGGCGGCCACTGAAGCTTTCTTT. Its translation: CASSASKGAATEAFF.

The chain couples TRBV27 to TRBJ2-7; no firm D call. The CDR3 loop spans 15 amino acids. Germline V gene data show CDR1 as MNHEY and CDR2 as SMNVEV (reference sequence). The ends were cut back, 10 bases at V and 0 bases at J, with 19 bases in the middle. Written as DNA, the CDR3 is TGTGCCATAAAGCGTGGCGGCGAAAGCTCCTACGAGCAGTACTTC. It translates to CAIKRGGESSYEQYF.

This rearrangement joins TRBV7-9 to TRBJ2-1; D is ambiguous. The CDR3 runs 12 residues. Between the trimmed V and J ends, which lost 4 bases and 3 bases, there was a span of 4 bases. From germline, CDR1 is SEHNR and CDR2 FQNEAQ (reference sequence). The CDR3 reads CASSSHYNEQFF. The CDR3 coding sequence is TGTGCCAGCAGCTCCCACTACAATGAGCAGTTCTTC.

In DNA, the CDR3 is TGTGCCAGCAGCCCCGACGCCGGGGGGGTGAGAAATGAGCAGTTCTTC. It codes for CASSPDAGGVRNEQFF. This sequence joins TRBV7-9 and TRBJ2-1; 8 bases are shared with TRBD2. Trimming cost V 5 bases and J 7 bases; bases outside gene matches: 13. The CDR3 covers 16 residues. CDR1 is SEHNR, CDR2 FQNEAQ, per germline (reference sequence).

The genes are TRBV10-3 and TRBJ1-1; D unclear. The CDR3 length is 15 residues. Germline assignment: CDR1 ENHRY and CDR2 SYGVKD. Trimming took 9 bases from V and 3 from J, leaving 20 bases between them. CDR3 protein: CAISLLGSDYTEAFF. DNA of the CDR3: TGTGCCATTAGTCTCCTCGGGTCAGACTACACTGAAGCTTTCTTT.

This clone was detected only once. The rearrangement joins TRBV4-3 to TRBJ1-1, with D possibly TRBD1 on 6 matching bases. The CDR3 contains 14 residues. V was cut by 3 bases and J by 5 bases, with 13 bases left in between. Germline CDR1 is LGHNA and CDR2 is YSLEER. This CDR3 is CASSHWDTVTEAFF. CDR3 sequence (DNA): TGCGCCAGCAGCCATTGGGACACAGTTACTGAAGCTTTCTTT.

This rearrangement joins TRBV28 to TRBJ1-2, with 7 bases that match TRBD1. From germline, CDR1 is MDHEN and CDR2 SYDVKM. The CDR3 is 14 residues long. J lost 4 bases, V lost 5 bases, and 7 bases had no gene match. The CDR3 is CASSPNRGRYGYTF. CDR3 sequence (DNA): TGTGCCAGCAGTCCCAACAGGGGACGCTATGGCTACACCTTC.

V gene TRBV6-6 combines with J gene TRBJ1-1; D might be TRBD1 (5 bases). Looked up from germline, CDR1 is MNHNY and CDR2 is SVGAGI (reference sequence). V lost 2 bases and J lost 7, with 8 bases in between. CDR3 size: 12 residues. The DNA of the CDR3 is TGTGCCAGCAGTTACCCGGGGGGTGAAGCTTTCTTT. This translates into CASSYPGGEAFF.

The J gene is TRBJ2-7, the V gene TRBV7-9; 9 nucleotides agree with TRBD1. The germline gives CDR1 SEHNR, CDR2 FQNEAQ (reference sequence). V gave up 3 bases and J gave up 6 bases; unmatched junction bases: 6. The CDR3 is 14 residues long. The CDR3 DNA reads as TGTGCCAGCAGCTTGGTACAGGGGGCCGGCGAGCAGTACTTC. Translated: CASSLVQGAGEQYF.

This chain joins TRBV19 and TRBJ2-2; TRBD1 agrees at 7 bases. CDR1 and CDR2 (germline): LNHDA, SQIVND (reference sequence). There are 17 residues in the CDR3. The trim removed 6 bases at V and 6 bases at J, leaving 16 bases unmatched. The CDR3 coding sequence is TGTGCCAGTAGCACGGGACAGCGACCCGTGTTGGCCGGGGAGCTGTTTTTT. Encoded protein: CASSTGQRPVLAGELFF.

The CDR3 sequence is CASSRQGWTEAFF. CDR3 in DNA: TGTGCCAGCAGTCGACAGGGATGGACTGAAGCTTTCTTT. The gene calls are TRBV6-5 and TRBJ1-1; 7 nucleotides match TRBD1. V trimming: 5 bases; J trimming: 5 bases; junction bases outside the gene matches: 5. The CDR3 has 13 amino acids. Germline CDR1 reads MNHEY; CDR2 reads SVGAGI.

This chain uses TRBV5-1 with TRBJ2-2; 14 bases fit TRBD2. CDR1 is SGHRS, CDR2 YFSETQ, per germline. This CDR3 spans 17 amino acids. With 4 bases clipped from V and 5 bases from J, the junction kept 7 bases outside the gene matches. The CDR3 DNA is TGCGCCAGCAGCGGCGGGACTAGCGGGAGACATACCGGGGAGCTGTTTTTT. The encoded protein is CASSGGTSGRHTGELFF.

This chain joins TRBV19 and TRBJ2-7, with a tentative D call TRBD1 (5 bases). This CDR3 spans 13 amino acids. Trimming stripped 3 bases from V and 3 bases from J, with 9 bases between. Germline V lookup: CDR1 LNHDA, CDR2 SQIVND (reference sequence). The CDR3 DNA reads TGTGCCAGTAGTATTTTTGACAGCTACGAGCAGTACTTC. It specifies CASSIFDSYEQYF. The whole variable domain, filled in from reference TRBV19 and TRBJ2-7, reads DGGITQSPKYLFRKEGQNVTLSCEQNLNHDAMYWYRQDPGQGLRLIYYSQIVNDFQKGDIAEGYSVSREKKESFPLTVTSAQKNPTAFYLCASSIFDSYEQYFGPGTRLTVT.

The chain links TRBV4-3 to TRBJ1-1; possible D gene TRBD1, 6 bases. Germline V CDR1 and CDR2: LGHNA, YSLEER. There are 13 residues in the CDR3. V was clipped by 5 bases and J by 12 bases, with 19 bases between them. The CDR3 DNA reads TGCGCCAGCAGCGGACCCAGGGGTTGGAAAACTTTCTTT. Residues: CASSGPRGWKTFF.

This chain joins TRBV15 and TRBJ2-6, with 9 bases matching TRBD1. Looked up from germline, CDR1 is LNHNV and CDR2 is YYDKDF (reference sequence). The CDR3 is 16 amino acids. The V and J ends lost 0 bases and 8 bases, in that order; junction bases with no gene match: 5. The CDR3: CATSRDPGQGSNVLTF. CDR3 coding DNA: TGTGCCACCAGCAGAGACCCGGGACAGGGATCCAACGTCCTGACTTTC.

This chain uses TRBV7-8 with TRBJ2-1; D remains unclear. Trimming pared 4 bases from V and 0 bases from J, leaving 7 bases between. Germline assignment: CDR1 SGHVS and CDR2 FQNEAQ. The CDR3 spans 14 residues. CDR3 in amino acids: CASSSKSSYNEQFF. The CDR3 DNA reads TGTGCCAGCAGCTCAAAGAGCTCCTACAATGAGCAGTTCTTC.

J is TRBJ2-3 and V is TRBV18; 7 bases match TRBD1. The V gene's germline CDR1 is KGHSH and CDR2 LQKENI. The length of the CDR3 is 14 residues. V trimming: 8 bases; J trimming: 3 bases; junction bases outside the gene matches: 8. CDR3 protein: CASRPTGVTDTQYF. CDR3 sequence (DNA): TGTGCCAGCCGCCCCACAGGGGTAACAGATACGCAGTATTTT.

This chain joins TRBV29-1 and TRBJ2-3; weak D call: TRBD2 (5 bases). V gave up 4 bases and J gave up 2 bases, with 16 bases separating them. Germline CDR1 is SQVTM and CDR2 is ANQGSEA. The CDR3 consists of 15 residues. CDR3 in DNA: TGCAGCGTTGCGGGCCTAGCAGGCGTCACAGATACGCAGTATTTT. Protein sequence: CSVAGLAGVTDTQYF.

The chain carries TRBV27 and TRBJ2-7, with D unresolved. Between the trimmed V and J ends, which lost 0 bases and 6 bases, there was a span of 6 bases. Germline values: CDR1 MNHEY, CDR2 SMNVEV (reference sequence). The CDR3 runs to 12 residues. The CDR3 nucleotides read TGTGCCAGCAGTTTATCAAGAGGCGAGCAGTACTTC. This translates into CASSLSRGEQYF.

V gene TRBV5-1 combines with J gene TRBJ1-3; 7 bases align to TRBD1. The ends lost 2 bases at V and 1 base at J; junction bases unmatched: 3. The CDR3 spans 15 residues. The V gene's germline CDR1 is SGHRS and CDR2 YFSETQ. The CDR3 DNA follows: TGCGCCAGCAGCTTCGGACAGGAGTCTGGAAACACCATATATTTT. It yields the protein CASSFGQESGNTIYF.

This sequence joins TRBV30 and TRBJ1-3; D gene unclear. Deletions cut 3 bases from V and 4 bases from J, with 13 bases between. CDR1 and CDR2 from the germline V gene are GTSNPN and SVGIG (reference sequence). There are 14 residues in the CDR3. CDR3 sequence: CAWSPRRWGNTIYF. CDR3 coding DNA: TGTGCCTGGAGCCCTCGCCGGTGGGGAAACACCATATATTTT.

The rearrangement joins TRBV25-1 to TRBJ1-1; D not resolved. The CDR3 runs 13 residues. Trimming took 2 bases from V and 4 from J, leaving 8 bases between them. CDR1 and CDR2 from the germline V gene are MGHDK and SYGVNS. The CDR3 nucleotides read TGTGCCAGCAGTGAACAGGATGGCACTGAAGCTTTCTTT. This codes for CASSEQDGTEAFF.

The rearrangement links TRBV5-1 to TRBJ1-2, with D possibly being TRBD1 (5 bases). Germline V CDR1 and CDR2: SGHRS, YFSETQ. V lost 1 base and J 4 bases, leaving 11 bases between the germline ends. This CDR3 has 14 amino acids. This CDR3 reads CASSLIGGAYGYTF. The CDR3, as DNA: TGCGCCAGCAGCTTGATTGGAGGGGCCTATGGCTACACCTTC. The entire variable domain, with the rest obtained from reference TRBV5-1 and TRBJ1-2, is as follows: KAGVTQTPRYLIKTRGQQVTLSCSPISGHRSVSWYQQTPGQGLQFLFEYFSETQRNKGNFPGRFSGRQFSNSRSEMNVSTLELGDSALYLCASSLIGGAYGYTFGSGTRLTVV.